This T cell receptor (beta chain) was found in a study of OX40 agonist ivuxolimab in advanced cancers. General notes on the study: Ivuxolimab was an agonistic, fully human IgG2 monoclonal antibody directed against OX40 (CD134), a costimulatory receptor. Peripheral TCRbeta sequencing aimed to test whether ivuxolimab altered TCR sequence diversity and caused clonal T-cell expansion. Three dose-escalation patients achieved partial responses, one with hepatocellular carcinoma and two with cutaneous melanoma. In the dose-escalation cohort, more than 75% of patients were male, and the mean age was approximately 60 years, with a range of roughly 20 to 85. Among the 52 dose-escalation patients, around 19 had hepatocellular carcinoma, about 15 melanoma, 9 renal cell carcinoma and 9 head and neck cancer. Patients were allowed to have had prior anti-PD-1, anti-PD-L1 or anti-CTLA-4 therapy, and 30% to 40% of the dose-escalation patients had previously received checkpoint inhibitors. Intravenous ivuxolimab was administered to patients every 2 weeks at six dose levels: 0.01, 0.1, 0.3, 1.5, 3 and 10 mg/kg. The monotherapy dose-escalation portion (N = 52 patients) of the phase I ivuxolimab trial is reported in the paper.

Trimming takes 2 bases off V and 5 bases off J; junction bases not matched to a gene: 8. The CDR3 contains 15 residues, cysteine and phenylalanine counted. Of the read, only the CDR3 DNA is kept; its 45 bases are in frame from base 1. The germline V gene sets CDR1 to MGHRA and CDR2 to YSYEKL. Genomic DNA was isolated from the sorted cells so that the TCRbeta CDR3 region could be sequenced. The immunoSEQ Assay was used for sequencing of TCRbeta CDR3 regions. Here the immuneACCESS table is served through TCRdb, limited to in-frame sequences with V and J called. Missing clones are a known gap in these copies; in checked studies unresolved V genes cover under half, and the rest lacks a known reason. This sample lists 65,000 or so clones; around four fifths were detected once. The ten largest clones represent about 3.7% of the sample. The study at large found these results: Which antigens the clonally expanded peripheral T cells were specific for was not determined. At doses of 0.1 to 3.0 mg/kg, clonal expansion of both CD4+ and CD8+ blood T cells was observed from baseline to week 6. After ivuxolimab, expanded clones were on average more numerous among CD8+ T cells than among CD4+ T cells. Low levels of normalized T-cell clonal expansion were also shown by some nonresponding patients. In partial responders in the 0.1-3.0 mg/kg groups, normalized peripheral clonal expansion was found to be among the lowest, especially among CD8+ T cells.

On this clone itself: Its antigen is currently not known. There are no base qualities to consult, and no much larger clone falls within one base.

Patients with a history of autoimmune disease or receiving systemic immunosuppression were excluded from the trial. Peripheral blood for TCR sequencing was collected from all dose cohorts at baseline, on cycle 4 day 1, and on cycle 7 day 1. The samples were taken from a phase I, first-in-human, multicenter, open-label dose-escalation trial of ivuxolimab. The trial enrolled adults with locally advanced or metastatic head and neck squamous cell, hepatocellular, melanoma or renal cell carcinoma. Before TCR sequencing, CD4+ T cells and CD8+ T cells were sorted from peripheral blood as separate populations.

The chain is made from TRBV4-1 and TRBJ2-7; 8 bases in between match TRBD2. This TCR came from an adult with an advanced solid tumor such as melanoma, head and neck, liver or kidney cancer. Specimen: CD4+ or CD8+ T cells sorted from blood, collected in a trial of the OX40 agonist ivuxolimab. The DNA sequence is TGCGCCAGCAGCCAATGGACTAGCAAGACCCACGAGCAGTACTTC. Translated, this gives CASSQWTSKTHEQYF.